The next 3 T cell receptor beta chains were all read from a single sample in a study of blood T cell repertoires in COVID-19. Only in-frame clones appear in the TCRdb table, and some are missing; sequencing was by immunoSEQ multiplex PCR. The sample gives about 250,000 clones, 88% of which show up once; around 2.9% is in the top ten. Sequencing was done on a sample of PBMCs or T cells enriched from blood (not recorded which). These receptors were taken from a woman aged 45 to 65 who had recovered from COVID-19.

V is TRBV5-6 and J is TRBJ2-3, with D possibly being TRBD1 (5 bases). This CDR3 comprises 14 residues. Trimming cost V 3 bases and J 3 bases, with 11 bases left between them. CDR1 and CDR2 (germline): SGHDT, YYEEEE. CDR3 nucleotide sequence: TGTGCCAGCAGCTATCGACAGACTACAGATACGCAGTATTTT. It yields the protein CASSYRQTTDTQYF.

The genes are TRBV6-2 or TRBV6-3 and TRBJ2-1, with 9 bases that match TRBD2. J gave up 8 bases and V 4 bases, and 9 bases lay outside the gene matches. This CDR3 comprises 15 residues. CDR1 MNHEY and CDR2 SVGEGT come from the germline V gene. CDR3 nucleotide sequence: TGTGCCAGCAGTTCGCCTAGCGGGAATATCTATGAGCAGTTCTTC. Its protein is CASSSPSGNIYEQFF.

The chain joins TRBV7-2 to TRBJ2-1; 16 bases align to TRBD2. This CDR3 is built from 15 residues. The germline gives CDR1 SGHTA, CDR2 FQGNSA. J was trimmed by 9 bases and V by 3 bases; bases with no gene match: 2. For the CDR3, the DNA is TGTGCCAGCAGCTTGGGACTAGCGGGAGGGCTTGAGCAGTTCTTC. It codes for CASSLGLAGGLEQFF.